Detailed here is one T cell receptor beta chain. These data come from a study of blood T cell repertoires in COVID-19. Study summary: Spain, Italy and the United States supplied samples that represented acute and convalescent COVID-19. Sample material is recorded as cDNA or gDNA derived from T cells, B-cell-depleted T cells, or PBMCs.

Study processing details: Using reference gene primer amplification, nucleated cell counts were estimated. Sequencing used immunoSEQ multiplex PCR; TCRdb keeps in-frame clones, though not all of them. The D gene and trimming were derived from the DNA, and the V and J assignments and clone size from that table. Here the sample spans a few hundred thousand clones, around 83% being singletons. Germline assignment: CDR1 LGHDT and CDR2 YNNKEL (reference sequence). The CDR3 extends over 13 amino acids. Trimming removed 2 bases at V and 12 bases at J, with 14 bases between. The receptor comes from a man aged 50-60 years with active or convalescent COVID-19. The rearrangement uses TRBV3-1 (or the pseudogene TRBV3-2) and TRBJ2-1; D call uncertain. Specimen: peripheral blood. Here the CDR3 reads CASSQQRLGVQFF. CDR3 bases: TGTGCCAGCAGCCAACAACGGCTAGGAGTGCAGTTCTTC.